This entry is about one T cell receptor (beta chain). Described treatment: some 20 received Ad26.COV2.S at low or high dose, single or two shots; roughly five received placebo; per-sample allocation not given. Collection of samples fell on day 63 after the first vaccine or placebo injection. The record originates from a study of Ad26.COV2.S vaccination and SARS-CoV-2 variants. Between the trimmed V and J ends, which lost 6 bases and 8 bases, there was a span of 10 bases. The CDR3 is made up of 12 amino acids. Looked up from germline, CDR1 is SNHLY and CDR2 is FYNNEI. Sequencing was performed with immunoSEQ multiplex PCR; in TCRdb, only in-frame clones are kept and a portion is missing. The table includes about 220,000 clones, approximately 90% detected once.

Sequencing used peripheral blood, obtained in a trial of Ad26.COV2.S vaccine versus placebo. The V gene is TRBV2, the J gene TRBJ2-2; D perhaps matches TRBD2 (6 bases). This TCR came from a person between 18 and 65 years old who received the Ad26.COV2.S COVID-19 vaccine or a placebo. CDR3 sequence reads: CASSARGGELFF. The CDR3 DNA reads as TGTGCCAGCAGCGCCCGGGGGGGGGAGCTGTTTTTT.